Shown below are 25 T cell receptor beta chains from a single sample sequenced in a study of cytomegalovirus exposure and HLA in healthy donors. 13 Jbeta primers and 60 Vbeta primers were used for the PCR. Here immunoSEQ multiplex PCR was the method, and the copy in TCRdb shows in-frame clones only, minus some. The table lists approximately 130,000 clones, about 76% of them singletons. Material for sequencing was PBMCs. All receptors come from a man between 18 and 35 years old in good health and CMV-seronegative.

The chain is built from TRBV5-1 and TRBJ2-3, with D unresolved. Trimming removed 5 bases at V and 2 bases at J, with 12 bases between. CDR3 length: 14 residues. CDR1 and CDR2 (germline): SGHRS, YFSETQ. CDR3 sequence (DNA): TGCGCCAGCAGACTAAGTTCCGCCACAGATACGCAGTATTTT. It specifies CASRLSSATDTQYF.

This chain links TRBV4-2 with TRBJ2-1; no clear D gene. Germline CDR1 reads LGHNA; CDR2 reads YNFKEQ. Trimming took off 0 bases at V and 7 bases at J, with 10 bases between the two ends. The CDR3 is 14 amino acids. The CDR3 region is CASSQEQRENEQFF. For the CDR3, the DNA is TGTGCCAGCAGCCAAGAACAGAGAGAAAATGAGCAGTTCTTC.

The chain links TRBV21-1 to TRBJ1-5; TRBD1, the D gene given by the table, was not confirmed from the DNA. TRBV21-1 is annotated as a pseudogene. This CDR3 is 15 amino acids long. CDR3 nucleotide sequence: TGTGCCAGCAGCAAAGAAGCAGGGCTCTATCAGCCCCAGCATTTT. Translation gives CASSKEAGLYQPQHF.

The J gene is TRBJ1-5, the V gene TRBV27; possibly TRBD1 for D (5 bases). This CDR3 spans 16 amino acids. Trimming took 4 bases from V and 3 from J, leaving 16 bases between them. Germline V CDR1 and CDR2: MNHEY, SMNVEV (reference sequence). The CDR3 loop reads CASSSAGGGLNQPQHF. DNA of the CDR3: TGTGCCAGCAGTTCCGCCGGGGGGGGTCTCAATCAGCCCCAGCATTTT.

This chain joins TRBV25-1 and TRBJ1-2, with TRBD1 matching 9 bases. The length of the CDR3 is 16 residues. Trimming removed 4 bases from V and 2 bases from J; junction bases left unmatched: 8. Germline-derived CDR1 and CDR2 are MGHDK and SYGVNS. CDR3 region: CASSGLYRGRNYGYTF. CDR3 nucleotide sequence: TGTGCCAGCAGTGGACTCTACAGGGGGCGCAACTATGGCTACACCTTC.

The CDR3 here is CASSPYPDRNTEAFF. The CDR3 nucleotides read TGTGCCAGCAGCCCCTACCCGGACAGGAACACTGAAGCTTTCTTT. The chain links TRBV7-9 to TRBJ1-1; TRBD1 might be the D (6 bases). CDR3 size: 15 residues. The V gene lost 5 bases and the J gene lost 1 base, with 14 bases spanning the gap. Per germline, CDR1 SEHNR and CDR2 FQNEAQ (reference sequence).

CDR3 protein: CASSIRTLGQPSSGNTIYF. CDR3 in DNA: TGTGCCAGTAGTATAAGAACCCTCGGACAGCCATCCTCTGGAAACACCATATATTTT. The chain joins TRBV19 to TRBJ1-3; possible D gene TRBD1, 6 bases. Germline V gene lookup returns CDR1 LNHDA and CDR2 SQIVND (reference sequence). Deletions cut 2 bases from V and 0 bases from J, with 20 bases between. The CDR3 has 19 amino acids.

CDR3 amino acids: CAISGPQPGLASYNEQFF. The CDR3 nucleotides read TGTGCCATCAGTGGGCCCCAACCGGGACTAGCATCGTACAATGAGCAGTTCTTC. V is TRBV10-3 and J is TRBJ2-1, with 9 bases identical to TRBD2. Germline V gene data show CDR1 as ENHRY and CDR2 as SYGVKD. This CDR3 is built from 18 residues. Unmatched junction bases numbered 14, after V lost 4 bases and J lost 4 bases.

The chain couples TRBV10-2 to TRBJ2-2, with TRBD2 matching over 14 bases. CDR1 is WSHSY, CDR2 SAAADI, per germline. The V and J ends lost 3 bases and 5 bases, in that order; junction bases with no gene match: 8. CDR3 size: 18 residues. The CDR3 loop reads CASSDGLAGGSFTGELFF. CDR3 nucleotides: TGCGCCAGCAGTGACGGACTAGCGGGGGGATCCTTTACCGGGGAGCTGTTTTTT.

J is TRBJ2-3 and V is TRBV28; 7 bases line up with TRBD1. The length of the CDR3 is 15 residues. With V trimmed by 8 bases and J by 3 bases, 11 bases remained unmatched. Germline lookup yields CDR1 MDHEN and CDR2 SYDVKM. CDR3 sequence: CASASWATGTDTQYF. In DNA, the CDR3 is TGTGCCAGCGCTAGCTGGGCGACAGGGACAGATACGCAGTATTTT.

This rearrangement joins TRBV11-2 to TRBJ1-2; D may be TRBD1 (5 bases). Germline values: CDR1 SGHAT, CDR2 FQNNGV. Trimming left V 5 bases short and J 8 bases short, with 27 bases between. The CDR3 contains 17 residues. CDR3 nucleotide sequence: TGTGCCAGCAGCATACAAGGGGCCGGCAGGACCCCTAGAGGCTACACCTTC. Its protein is CASSIQGAGRTPRGYTF.

The DNA of the CDR3 is TGTGCCAGCAGTGGAGCGGGGGGCTCCTACAATGAGCAGTTCTTC. Translation gives CASSGAGGSYNEQFF. V and J are TRBV2 and TRBJ2-1; TRBD2 aligns across 9 bases. Looked up from germline, CDR1 is SNHLY and CDR2 is FYNNEI. V lost 4 bases, J lost 0 bases, and 1 base stayed unmatched. The CDR3 length is 15 residues. The full variable domain, its missing parts supplied by reference TRBV2 and TRBJ2-1, is EPEVTQTPSHQVTQMGQEVILRCVPISNHLYFYWYRQILGQKVEFLVSFYNNEISEKSEIFDDQFSVERPDGSNFTLKIRSTKLEDSAMYFCASSGAGGSYNEQFFGPGTRLTVL.

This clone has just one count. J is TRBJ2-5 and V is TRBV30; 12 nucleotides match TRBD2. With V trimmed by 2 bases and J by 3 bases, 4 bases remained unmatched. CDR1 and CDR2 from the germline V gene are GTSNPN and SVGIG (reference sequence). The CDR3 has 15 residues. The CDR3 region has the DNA TGTGCCTGGAGTCTGCTAGCGGGGGGGAAAGAGACCCAGTACTTC. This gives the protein CAWSLLAGGKETQYF.

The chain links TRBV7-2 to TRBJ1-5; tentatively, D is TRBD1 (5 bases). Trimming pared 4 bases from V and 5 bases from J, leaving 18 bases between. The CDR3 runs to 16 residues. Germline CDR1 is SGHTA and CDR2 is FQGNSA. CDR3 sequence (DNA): TGTGCCAGCAGCTCCGTAATAAGGGGTGAGCATCAGCCCCAGCATTTT. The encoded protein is CASSSVIRGEHQPQHF. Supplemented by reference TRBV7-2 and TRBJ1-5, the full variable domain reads GAGVSQSPSNKVTEKGKDVELRCDPISGHTALYWYRQSLGQGLEFLIYFQGNSAPDKSGLPSDRFSAERTGGSVSTLTIQRTQQEDSAVYLCASSSVIRGEHQPQHFGDGTRLSIL.

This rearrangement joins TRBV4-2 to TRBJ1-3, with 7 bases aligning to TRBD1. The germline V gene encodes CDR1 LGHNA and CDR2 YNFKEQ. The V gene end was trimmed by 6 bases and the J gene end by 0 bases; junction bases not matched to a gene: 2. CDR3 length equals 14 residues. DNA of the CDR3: TGTGCCAGCAGTAACAGGGGCTCTGGAAACACCATATATTTT. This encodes CASSNRGSGNTIYF.

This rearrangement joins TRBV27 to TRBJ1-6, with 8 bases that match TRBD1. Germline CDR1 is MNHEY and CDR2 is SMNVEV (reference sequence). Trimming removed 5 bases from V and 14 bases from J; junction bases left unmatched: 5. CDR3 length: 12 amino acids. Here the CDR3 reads CASSIQGAALHF. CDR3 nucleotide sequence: TGTGCCAGCAGTATCCAGGGGGCGGCCCTCCACTTT.

The CDR3 nucleotides read TGTGCCAGCACCAAAGGAAGCACGGGGGCCTATAATTCACCCCTCCACTTT. Protein product: CASTKGSTGAYNSPLHF. The chain couples TRBV9 to TRBJ1-6, with D possibly TRBD1 on 5 matching bases. Germline V gene data show CDR1 as SGDLS and CDR2 as YYNGEE. Trimming stripped 6 bases from V and 2 bases from J, with 18 bases between. There are 17 residues in the CDR3. The entire variable domain, with the rest obtained from reference TRBV9 and TRBJ1-6, is as follows: DSGVTQTPKHLITATGQRVTLRCSPRSGDLSVYWYQQSLDQGLQFLIQYYNGEERAKGNILERFSAQQFPDLHSELNLSSLELGDSALYFCASTKGSTGAYNSPLHFGNGTRLTVT.

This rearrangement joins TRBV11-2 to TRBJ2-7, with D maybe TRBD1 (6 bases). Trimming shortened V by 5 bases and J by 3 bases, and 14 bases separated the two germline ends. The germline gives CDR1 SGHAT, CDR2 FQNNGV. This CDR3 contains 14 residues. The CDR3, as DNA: TGTGCCAGCAGCCCCTGGCAGGGGAGCTACGAGCAGTACTTC. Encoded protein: CASSPWQGSYEQYF.

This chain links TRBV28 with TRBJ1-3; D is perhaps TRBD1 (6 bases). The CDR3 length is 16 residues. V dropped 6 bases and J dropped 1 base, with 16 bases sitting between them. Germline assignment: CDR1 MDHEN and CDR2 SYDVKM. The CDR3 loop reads CASRRTLTGSGNTIYF. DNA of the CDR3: TGTGCCAGCAGACGAACCTTAACAGGGTCTGGAAACACCATATATTTT.

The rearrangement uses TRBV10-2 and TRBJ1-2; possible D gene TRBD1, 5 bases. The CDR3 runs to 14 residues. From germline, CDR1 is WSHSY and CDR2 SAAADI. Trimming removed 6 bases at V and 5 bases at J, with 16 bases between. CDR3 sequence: CASSPQVTPYGYTF. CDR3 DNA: TGCGCCAGCAGCCCACAGGTGACCCCGTATGGCTACACCTTC.

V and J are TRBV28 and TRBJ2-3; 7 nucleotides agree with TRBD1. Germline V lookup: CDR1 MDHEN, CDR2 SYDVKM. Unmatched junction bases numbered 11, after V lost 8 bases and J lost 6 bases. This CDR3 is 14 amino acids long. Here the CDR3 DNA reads TGTGCCAGCGGCTCGACAGGGCGTGAGGATACGCAGTATTTT. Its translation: CASGSTGREDTQYF.

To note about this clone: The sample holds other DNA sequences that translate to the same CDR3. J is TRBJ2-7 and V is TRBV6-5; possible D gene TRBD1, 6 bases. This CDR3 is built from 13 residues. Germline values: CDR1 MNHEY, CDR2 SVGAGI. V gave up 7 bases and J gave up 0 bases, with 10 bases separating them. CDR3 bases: TGTGCCAGCACGACAGGTAGCTCCTACGAGCAGTACTTC. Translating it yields CASTTGSSYEQYF.

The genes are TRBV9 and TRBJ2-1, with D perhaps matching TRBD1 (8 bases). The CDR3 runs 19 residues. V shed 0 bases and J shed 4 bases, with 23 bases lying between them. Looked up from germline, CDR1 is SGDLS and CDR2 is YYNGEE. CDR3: CASSVVGGGTGGLYNEQFF. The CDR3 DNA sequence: TGTGCCAGCAGCGTAGTTGGGGGGGGGACAGGCGGGCTATACAATGAGCAGTTCTTC.

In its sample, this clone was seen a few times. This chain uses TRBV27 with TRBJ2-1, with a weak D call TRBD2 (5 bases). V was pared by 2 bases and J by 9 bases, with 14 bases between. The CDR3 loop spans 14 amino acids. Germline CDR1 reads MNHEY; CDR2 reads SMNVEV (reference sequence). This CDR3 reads CASSLGRQSGEQFF. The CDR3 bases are TGTGCCAGCAGTTTAGGCAGGCAAAGCGGTGAGCAGTTCTTC.

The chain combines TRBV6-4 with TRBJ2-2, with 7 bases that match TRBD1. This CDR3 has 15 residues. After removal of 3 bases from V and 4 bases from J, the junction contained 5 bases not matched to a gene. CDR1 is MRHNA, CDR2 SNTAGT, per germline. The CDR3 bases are TGTGCCAGCAGTGAAGGAGACAGGGCCACCGGGGAGCTGTTTTTT. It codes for CASSEGDRATGELFF.